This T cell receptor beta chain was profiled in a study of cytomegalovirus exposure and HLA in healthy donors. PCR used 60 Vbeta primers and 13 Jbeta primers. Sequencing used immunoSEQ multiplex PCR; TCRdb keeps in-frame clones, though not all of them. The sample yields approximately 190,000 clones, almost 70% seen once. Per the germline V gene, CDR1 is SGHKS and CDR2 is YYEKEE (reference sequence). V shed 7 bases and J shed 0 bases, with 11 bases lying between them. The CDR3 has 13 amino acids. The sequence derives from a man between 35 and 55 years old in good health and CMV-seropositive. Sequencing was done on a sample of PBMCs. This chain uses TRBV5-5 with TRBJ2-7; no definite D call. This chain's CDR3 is CASAPLSSYEQYF. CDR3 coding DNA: TGTGCCAGCGCCCCCCTGAGCTCCTACGAGCAGTACTTC.